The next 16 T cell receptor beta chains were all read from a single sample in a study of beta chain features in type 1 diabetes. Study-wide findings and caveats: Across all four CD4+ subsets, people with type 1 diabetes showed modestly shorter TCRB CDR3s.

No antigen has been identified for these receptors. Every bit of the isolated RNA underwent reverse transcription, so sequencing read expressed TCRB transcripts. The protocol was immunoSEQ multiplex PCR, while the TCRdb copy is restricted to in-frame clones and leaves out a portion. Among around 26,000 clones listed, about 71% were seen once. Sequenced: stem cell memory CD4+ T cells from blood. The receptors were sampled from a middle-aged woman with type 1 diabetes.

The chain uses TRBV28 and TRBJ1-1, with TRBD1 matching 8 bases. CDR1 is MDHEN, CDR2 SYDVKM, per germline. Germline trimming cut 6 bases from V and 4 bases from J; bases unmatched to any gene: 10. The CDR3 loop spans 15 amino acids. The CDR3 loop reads CASRNGQGKGTEAFF. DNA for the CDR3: TGTGCCAGCAGAAATGGACAGGGAAAGGGCACTGAAGCTTTCTTT.

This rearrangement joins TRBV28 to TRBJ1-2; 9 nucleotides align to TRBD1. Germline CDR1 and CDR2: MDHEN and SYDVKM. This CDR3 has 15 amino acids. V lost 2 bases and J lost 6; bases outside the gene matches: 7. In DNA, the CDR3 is TGTGCCAGCAGTTTAGTGGGACAGGGTAAAAATGGCTACACCTTC. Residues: CASSLVGQGKNGYTF.

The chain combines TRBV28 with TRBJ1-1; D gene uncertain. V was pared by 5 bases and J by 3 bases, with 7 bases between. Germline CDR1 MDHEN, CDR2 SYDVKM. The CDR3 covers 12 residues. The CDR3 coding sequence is TGTGCCAGCAGTGAGAGGGACACTGAAGCTTTCTTT. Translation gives CASSERDTEAFF.

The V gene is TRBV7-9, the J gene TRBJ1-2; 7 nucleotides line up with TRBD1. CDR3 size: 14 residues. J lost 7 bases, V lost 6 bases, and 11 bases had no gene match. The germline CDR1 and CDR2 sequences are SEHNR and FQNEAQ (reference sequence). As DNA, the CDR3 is TGTGCCAGCAGTACCGCAGGGGGTTGGGGTGGCTACACCTTC. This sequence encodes CASSTAGGWGGYTF.

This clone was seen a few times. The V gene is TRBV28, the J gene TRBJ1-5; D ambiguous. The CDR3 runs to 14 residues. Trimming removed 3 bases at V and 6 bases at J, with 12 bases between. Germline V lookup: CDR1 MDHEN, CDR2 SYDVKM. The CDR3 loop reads CASSLWRVGQPQHF. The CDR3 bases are TGTGCCAGCAGTTTGTGGAGGGTAGGTCAGCCCCAGCATTTT.

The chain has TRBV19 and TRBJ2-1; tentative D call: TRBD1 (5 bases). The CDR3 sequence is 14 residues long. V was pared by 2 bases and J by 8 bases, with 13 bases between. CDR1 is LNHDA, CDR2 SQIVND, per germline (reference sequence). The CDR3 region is CASSISTQGYEQFF. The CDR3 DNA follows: TGTGCCAGTAGTATATCCACTCAGGGATATGAGCAGTTCTTC.

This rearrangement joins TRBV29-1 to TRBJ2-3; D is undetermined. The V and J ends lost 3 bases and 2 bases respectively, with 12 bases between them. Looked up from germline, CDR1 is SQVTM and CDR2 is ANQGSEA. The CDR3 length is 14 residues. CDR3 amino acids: CSVEIGFYTDTQYF. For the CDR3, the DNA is TGCAGCGTTGAGATCGGGTTCTACACAGATACGCAGTATTTT.

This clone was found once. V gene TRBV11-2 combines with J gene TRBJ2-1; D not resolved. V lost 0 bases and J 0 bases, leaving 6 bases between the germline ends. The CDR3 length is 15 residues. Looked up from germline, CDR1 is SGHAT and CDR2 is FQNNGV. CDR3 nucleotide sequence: TGTGCCAGCAGCTTAGATCAGGTCTCCTACAATGAGCAGTTCTTC. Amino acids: CASSLDQVSYNEQFF. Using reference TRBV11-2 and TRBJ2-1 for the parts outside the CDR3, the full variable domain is EAGVAQSPRYKIIEKRQSVAFWCNPISGHATLYWYQQILGQGPKLLIQFQNNGVVDDSQLPKDRFSAERLKGVDSTLKIQPAKLEDSAVYLCASSLDQVSYNEQFFGPGTRLTVL.

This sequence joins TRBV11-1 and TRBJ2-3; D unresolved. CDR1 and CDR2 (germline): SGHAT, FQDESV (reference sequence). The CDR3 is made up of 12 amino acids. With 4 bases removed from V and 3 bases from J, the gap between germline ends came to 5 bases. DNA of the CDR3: TGTGCCAGCAGCTCCAATACAGATACGCAGTATTTT. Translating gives CASSSNTDTQYF.

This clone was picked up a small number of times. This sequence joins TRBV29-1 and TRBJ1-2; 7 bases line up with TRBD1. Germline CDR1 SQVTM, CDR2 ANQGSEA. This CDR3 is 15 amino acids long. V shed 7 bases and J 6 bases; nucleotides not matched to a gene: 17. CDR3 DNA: TGCAGCGCAGAACAGGGGCCCATACCGGGGGATGGCTACACCTTC. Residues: CSAEQGPIPGDGYTF.

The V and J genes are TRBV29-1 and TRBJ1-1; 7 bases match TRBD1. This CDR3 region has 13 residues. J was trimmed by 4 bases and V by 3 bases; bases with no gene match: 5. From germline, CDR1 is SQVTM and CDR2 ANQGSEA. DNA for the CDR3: TGCAGCGTTGAGTCAGCAGGGGGCACTGAAGCTTTCTTT. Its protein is CSVESAGGTEAFF.

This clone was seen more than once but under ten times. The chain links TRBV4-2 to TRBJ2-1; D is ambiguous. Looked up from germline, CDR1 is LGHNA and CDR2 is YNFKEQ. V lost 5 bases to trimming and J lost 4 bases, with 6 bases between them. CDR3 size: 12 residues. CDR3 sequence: CASSYNYNEQFF. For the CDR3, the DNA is TGTGCCAGCAGCTACAATTACAATGAGCAGTTCTTC.

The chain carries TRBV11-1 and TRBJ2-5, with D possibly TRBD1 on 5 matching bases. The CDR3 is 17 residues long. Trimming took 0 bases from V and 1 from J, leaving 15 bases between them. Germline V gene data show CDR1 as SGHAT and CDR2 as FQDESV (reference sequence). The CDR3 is CASSLASWTSRQETQYF. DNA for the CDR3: TGTGCCAGCAGCTTAGCTAGTTGGACAAGTCGCCAAGAGACCCAGTACTTC.

CDR3 residues: CASSRLTGLLQPQHF. CDR3 sequence (DNA): TGTGCCAGCAGCCGACTCACAGGGCTACTGCAGCCCCAGCATTTT. The rearrangement uses TRBV7-8 and TRBJ1-5, with a possible D match to TRBD1 (6 bases). The CDR3 is made up of 15 amino acids. Germline assignment: CDR1 SGHVS and CDR2 FQNEAQ. Trimming took 5 bases from V and 7 from J, leaving 18 bases between them.

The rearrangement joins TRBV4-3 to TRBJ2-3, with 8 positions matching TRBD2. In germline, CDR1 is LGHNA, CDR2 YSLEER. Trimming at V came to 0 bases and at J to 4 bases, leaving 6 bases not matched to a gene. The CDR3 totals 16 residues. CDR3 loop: CASSQDPGGAADTQYF. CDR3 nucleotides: TGCGCCAGCAGCCAAGATCCCGGGGGGGCGGCAGATACGCAGTATTTT.

CDR3 DNA: TGTGCCAGCAGTTACGAAAGAGGAGAAGCTTTCTTT. It encodes CASSYERGEAFF. The V call is TRBV6-5, the J call TRBJ1-1; D is uncertain. The length of the CDR3 is 12 residues. The V end lost 2 bases, the J end lost 8 bases, and 9 bases lay between the germline ends. Per the germline V gene, CDR1 is MNHEY and CDR2 is SVGAGI.